This TCR beta chain comes out of a study of shared clonotypes between healthy human individuals (TCRdb year 2020). In the study overall: The cohort included three men and two women between 18 and 49 years of age. Per donor, leukapheresis produced somewhere between about 0.8 and 9 billion PBMCs. To increase sequencing depth and limit assay-specific biases, different laboratories used diverse techniques to prepare libraries and sequence TCR repertoires. To estimate repertoire size and how much clonotypes are shared between individuals, the study performed deep sequencing of blood TCR repertoires from roughly five healthy adults.

The full study reports these points: The small number of donors limited the genetic and exposure-history diversity represented. Sampling was limited to blood, and TCR repertoires in tissue likely differ from TCR repertoires in blood. Based on pairwise subsampling, the degree of clonotype sharing among donors was expected to be affected by sequencing depth.

Trimming at the junction amounts to 2 bases on V and 8 bases on J, and the germline ends lie 13 bases apart. CDR1 and CDR2 are drawn from the germline V gene: LGHNA, YSLEER. The CDR3 numbers 15 residues from cysteine through phenylalanine. The sequence is cut down to CDR3 DNA, 45 bases in frame from base 1. Healthy HIV-negative adults with no recently reported acute infections or vaccinations were included as donors. All donors were Caucasian adults living in Nashville, Tennessee, USA. For unsorted samples, roughly 81 million PBMCs were counted and genomic DNA was extracted with the QIAamp DNA Blood Mini kit. After blood collection by leukapheresis, PBMCs were isolated using Ficoll-Histopaque density gradient centrifugation and then cryopreserved in the vapor phase of liquid nitrogen. As to this clone: This receptor's antigen is unknown. No qualities accompany the bases; no much larger clone lies one base away.

Using the deep immunoSEQ assay, multiplex PCR amplified TCR CDR3 regions from genomic DNA. Extracted genomic DNA from each cell subset was distributed evenly across all wells of several immunoSEQ 96-well plates, and each plate was treated as a replicate. For unsorted PBMC, roughly 0.3 ug of genomic DNA, equivalent to 25,000 to 35,000 T cell genomes, went into each replicate PCR. Unsorted PBMC genomic DNA was sequenced across ten immunoSEQ deep assay plates. Purified libraries were measured with a Qubit 3.0 fluorometer, size-checked on a Bioanalyzer 2100, and measured again with the KAPA Library Quantification kit. Each immunoSEQ 96-well plate was sequenced on its own single-read 150-cycle Illumina NextSeq 550 flow cell. Per the authors' processing: The immunoSEQ output contained only junctional sequences without quality scores, so filtering could not match that applied to full-length reads. Sequences were annotated with PyIR, a Python wrapper for IgBLAST v1.9, using IMGT germline references to assign V/J genes and CDR3. Reads were removed for weak V/J assignments (E-value above 1e-6), missing CDR3, stop codons, out-of-frame junctions, or ambiguous translated residues. V3J clonotypes were defined as sequences sharing the same inferred V gene, J gene, and CDR3 amino acid sequence. The percentage overlap between two repertoires was calculated by dividing the number of shared unique clonotypes by the size of the smaller repertoire. Richness of each repertoire was evaluated using RTK rarefaction, the Chao1 estimator, and Recon v2.1 estimates of unobserved clonotypes. The immuneACCESS repertoire file appears here via TCRdb, limited to in-frame rearrangements. These files lack a portion of the clones; in checked studies, under half of the deficit traces to unresolved V genes, and the cause of the others is not known. Clone size and the V and J calls come from that table; the DNA yielded D and trimming. In all, the sample holds around 530,000 clones, and roughly 72% of those were seen once. The ten top clones hold 12% of the sample.

The sequencing sample was made of PBMCs. This TCR was sampled from a woman aged 40 to 50 in good health. Some clones in this sample may be carry-over from other donors' samples. Recombination linked TRBV4-3 to TRBJ1-6; the best D guess is TRBD1, with 5 bases matching. The nucleotide sequence reads as follows: TGCGCCAGCAGCCAAAATCCGGGACTGGATTCACCCCTCCACTTT. Its protein is CASSQNPGLDSPLHF.